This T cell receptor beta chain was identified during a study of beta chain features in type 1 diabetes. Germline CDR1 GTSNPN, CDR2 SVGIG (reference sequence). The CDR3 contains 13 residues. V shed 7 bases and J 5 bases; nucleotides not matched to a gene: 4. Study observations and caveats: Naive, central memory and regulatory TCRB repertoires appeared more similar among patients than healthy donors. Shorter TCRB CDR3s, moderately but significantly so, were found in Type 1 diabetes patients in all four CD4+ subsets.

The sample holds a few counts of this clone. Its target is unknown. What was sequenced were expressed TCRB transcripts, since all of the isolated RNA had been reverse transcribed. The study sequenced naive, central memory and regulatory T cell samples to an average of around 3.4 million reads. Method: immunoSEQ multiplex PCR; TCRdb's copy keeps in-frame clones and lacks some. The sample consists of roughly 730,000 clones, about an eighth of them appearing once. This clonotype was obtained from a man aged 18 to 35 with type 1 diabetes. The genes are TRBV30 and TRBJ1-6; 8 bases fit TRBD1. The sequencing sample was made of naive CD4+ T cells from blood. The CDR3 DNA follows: TGTGCCTCGCAGGGACAGGATAATTCACCCCTCCACTTT. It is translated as CASQGQDNSPLHF.